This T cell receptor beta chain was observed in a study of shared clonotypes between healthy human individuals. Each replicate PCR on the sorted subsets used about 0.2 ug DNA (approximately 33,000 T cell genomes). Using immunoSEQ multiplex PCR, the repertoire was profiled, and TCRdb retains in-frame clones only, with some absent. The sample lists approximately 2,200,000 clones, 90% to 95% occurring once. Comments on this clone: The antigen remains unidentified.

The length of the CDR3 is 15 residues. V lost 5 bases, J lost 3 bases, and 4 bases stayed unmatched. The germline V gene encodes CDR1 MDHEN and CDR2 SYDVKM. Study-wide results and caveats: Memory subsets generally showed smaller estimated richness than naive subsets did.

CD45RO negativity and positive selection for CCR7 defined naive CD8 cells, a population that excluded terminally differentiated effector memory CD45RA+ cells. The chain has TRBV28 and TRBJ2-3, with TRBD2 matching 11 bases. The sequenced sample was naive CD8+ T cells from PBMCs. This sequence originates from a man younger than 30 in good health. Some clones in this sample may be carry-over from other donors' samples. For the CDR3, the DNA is TGTGCCAGCAGTCCGACTAGCGGGGTAACAGATACGCAGTATTTT. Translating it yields CASSPTSGVTDTQYF.